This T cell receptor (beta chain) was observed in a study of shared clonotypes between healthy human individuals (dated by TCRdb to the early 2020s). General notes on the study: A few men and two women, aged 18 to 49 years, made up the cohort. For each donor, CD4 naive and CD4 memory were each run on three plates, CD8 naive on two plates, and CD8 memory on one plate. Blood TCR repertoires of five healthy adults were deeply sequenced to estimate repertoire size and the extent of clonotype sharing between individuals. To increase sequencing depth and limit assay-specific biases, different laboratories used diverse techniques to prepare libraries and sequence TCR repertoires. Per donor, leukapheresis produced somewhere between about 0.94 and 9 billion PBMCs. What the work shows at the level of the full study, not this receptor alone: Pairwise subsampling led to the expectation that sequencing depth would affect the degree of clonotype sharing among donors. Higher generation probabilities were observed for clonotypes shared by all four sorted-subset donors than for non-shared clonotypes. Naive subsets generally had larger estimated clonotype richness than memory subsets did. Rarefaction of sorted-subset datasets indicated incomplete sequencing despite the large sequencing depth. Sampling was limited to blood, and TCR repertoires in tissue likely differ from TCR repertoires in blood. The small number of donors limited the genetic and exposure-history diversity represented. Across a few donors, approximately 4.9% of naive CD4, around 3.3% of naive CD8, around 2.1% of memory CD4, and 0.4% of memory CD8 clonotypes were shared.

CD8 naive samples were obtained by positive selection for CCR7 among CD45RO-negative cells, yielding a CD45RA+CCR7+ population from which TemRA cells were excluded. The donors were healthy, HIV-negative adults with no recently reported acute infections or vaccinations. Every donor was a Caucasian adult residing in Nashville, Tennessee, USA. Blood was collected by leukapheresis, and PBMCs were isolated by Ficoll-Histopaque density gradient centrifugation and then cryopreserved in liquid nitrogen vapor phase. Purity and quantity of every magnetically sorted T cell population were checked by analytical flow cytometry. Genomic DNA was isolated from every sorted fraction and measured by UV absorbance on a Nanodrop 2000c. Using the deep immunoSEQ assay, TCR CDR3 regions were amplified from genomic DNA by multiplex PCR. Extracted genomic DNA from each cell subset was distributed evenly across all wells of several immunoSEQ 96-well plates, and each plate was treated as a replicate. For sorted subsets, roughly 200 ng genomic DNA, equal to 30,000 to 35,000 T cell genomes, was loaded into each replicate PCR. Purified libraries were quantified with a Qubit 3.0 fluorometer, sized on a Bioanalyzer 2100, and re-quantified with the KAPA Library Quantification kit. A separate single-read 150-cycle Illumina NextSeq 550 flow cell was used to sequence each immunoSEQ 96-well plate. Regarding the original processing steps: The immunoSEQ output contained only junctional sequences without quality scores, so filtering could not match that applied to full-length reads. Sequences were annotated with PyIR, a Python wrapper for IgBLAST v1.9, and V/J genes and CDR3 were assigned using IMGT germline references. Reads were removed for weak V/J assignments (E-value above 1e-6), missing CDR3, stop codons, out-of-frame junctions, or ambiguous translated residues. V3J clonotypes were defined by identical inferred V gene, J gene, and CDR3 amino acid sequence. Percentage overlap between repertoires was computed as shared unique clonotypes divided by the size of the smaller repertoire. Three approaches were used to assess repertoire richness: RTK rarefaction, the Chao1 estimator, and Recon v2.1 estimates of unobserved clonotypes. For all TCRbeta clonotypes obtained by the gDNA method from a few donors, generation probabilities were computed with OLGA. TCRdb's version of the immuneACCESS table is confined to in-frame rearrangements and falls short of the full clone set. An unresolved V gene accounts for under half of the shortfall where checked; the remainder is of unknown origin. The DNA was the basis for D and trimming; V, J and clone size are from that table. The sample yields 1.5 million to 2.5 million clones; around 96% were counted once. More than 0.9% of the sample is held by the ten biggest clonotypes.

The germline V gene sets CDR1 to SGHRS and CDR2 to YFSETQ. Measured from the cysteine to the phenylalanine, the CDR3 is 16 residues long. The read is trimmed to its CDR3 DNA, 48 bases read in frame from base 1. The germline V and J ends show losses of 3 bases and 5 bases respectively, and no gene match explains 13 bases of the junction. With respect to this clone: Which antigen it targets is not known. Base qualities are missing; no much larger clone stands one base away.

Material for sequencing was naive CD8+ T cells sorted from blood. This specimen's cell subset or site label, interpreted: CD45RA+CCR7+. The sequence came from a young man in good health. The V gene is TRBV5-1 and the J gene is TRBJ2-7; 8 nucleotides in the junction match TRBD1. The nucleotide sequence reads TGCGCCAGCAGCTCGGCACCGGGGACAGGATCCCACGAGCAGTACTTC. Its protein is CASSSAPGTGSHEQYF.